The next 5 T cell receptor beta chains were all read from a single sample in a study of T-cell reconstitution after alpha-beta-depleted transplantation in children. As it was prepared, the TCRbeta library received unique molecular identifiers. One entry per CDR3 protein results from TCRdb running MiXCR on the PCR reads. The sample yields about 540,000 distinct CDR3 sequences, roughly 18% seen once. This specimen consisted of PBMCs from the stem cell graft donor, obtained from the stem cell graft. The receptors shown here come from a human donor who donated a stem cell graft to a child with acute lymphoblastic leukemia.

The chain links TRBV12-3 or TRBV12-4 to TRBJ1-5; no clear D. The CDR3 sequence is 15 residues long. V dropped 2 bases and J dropped 3 bases, with 11 bases sitting between them. In DNA, the CDR3 is TGTGCCAGCAGTTTACTTGCAAGGGTCAATCAGCCCCAGCATTTT. Amino acid sequence: CASSLLARVNQPQHF.

The chain has TRBV14 and TRBJ2-3; 13 bases are shared with TRBD2. The CDR3 runs to 20 residues. Unmatched junction bases numbered 11, after V lost 0 bases and J lost 2 bases. CDR1 and CDR2 (germline): SGHDN, FVKESK. CDR3 sequence (DNA): TGTGCCAGCAGCCAAGACGGACTAGCGGGAGAGGTCCCATTCACAGATACGCAGTATTTT. This translates into CASSQDGLAGEVPFTDTQYF.

The chain has TRBV30 and TRBJ1-1, with D possibly being TRBD1 (5 bases). The CDR3 has 13 amino acids. Between the trimmed V and J ends, which lost 1 base and 6 bases, there was a span of 12 bases. Per germline, CDR1 GTSNPN and CDR2 SVGIG (reference sequence). This CDR3 is CAWSEGTTAEAFF. In DNA form, the CDR3 reads TGTGCCTGGAGTGAGGGGACGACAGCTGAAGCTTTCTTT.

This clonotype has just a few counts. CDR3 in amino acids: CASSLADGIEAFF. CDR3 in DNA: TGTGCCAGCAGCTTGGCAGACGGAATTGAAGCTTTCTTT. The V gene is TRBV5-5, the J gene TRBJ1-1; D is unclear. Germline V gene sequence: CDR1 SGHKS, CDR2 YYEKEE (reference sequence). Trimming took off 0 bases at V and 7 bases at J, with 10 bases between the two ends. The CDR3 is 13 residues long.

The J gene is TRBJ1-3, the V gene TRBV7-2; D is ambiguous. The CDR3 has 15 residues. Germline lookup yields CDR1 SGHTA and CDR2 FQGNSA. V lost 2 bases and J lost 0, with 8 bases in between. The CDR3: CASSLFRLSGNTIYF. CDR3 DNA: TGTGCCAGCAGCTTATTTCGGCTCTCTGGAAACACCATATATTTT.